A single sample gave rise to the 27 T cell receptor beta chains below, sequenced in a study of blood T cells in healthy people across ages (dated by TCRdb to about 2015). Library preparation was by 5' RACE. Sequencing was performed on an Illumina HiSeq 2500. The second PCR ran for about 7 to 11 cycles and used a J-beta primer mix along with a sample-barcoded 5' primer. TCRdb redid the processing of the public reads, applying fastp at Q25 and MiXCR, and retained in-frame beta chains. Duplicate CDR3 protein sequences are folded into a single record with the most common DNA and genes. The sample profile shows approximately 360,000 distinct CDR3 sequences; roughly half of them were found once. In total, the top ten clones hold around 50% of the sample. The sequenced material came from blood. Every receptor here comes from a man aged 55-75 years in good health.

The chain carries TRBV7-9 and TRBJ2-7; weak D call: TRBD1 (6 bases). There are 13 residues in the CDR3. Trimming stripped 5 bases from V and 3 bases from J, with 11 bases between. The germline CDR1 and CDR2 sequences are SEHNR and FQNEAQ (reference sequence). CDR3 DNA: TGTGCCAGCAGCCTCGGACAGCTCTACGAGCAGTACTTC. It translates to CASSLGQLYEQYF. Complete variable domain (other parts from reference TRBV7-9 and TRBJ2-7): DTGVSQNPRHKITKRGQNVTFRCDPISEHNRLYWYRQTLGQGPEFLTYFQNEAQLEKSRLLSDRFSAERPKGSFSTLEIQRTEQGDSAMYLCASSLGQLYEQYFGPGTRLTVT.

This clonotype has a count of ten or more. The V call is TRBV20-1, the J call TRBJ2-1; D gene unclear. This CDR3 comprises 11 residues. V shed 4 bases and J shed 6 bases, with 7 bases lying between them. Germline assignment: CDR1 DFQATT and CDR2 SNEGSKA (reference sequence). The CDR3 DNA is TGCAGTGCTACTCCCCGCAATGAGCAGTTCTTC. Translated: CSATPRNEQFF.

The gene calls are TRBV29-1 and TRBJ2-1; 8 nucleotides match TRBD1. The J call is doubtful: the DNA matches TRBJ2-7 better. This CDR3 has 15 residues. CDR1 SQVTM and CDR2 ANQGSEA come from the germline V gene. CDR3 nucleotide sequence: TGCAGCGGGGCCCTACAGGGGGGATCCTACAATGAGCAGTACTTC. As protein: CSGALQGGSYNEQYF.

This clonotype occurred once. The chain employs TRBV2 and TRBJ2-7; 12 bases map to TRBD2. V gave up 6 bases and J gave up 7 bases; unmatched junction bases: 16. Per the germline V gene, CDR1 is SNHLY and CDR2 is FYNNEI. The CDR3 runs to 17 residues. In nucleotides, the CDR3 is TGTGCCAGCAGCCGCCTCGGACTAGCGGGATCCCTAAGGGAGCAGTACTTC. Protein sequence: CASSRLGLAGSLREQYF.

With regard to this clonotype: This CDR3 fails to terminate in the conserved phenylalanine or tryptophan, so it likely reflects a read error. The limits of the CDR3 on the DNA are not certain, so only TCRdb's listed CDR3 is given. The CDR3 loop is CASSLGGTGGLWGYTFGS. The rearrangement uses TRBV5-5 and TRBJ2-1; the D call in the table, TRBD1, was not verified against the DNA. The CDR3 totals 18 residues, both ends included. Germline V gives CDR1 SGHKS, CDR2 YYEKEE (reference sequence).

This chain uses TRBV24-1 with TRBJ2-7; D may match TRBD1 or TRBD2 (5 bases each). V lost 9 bases, J lost 9 bases, and 20 bases lay in between. The CDR3 is made up of 13 amino acids. Germline V gene sequence: CDR1 KGHDR, CDR2 SFDVKD. The CDR3 here is CATSGAGGTTQYF. DNA of the CDR3: TGTGCCACCTCCGGGGCAGGAGGTACGACGCAGTACTTC.

The chain employs TRBV20-1 and TRBJ2-7, with TRBD2 matching over 7 bases. The CDR3 loop spans 13 amino acids. Germline assignment: CDR1 DFQATT and CDR2 SNEGSKA (reference sequence). V lost 1 base to trimming and J lost 4 bases; unmatched junction nucleotides: 4. The CDR3 coding sequence is TGCAGTGCTAGAGGCGGGAGAGAGTACGAGCAGTACTTC. It codes for CSARGGREYEQYF.

V gene TRBV28 combines with J gene TRBJ2-4, with D perhaps TRBD2 (6 bases). The end of the DNA fits TRBJ2-5 better, so the J call may be wrong. From germline, CDR1 is MDHEN and CDR2 SYDVKM. The CDR3 totals 13 residues. CDR3 sequence reads: CASGSGDQETQYF. CDR3 coding DNA: TGTGCCAGCGGATCGGGGGACCAAGAGACCCAGTACTTC.

This clonotype was counted a few times. This chain connects TRBV20-1 to TRBJ1-2; D remains unclear. Between the trimmed V and J ends, which lost 0 bases and 10 bases, there was a span of 9 bases. CDR3 size: 11 residues. Germline loops: CDR1 DFQATT, CDR2 SNEGSKA (reference sequence). CDR3 DNA sequence: TGCAGTGCTAGAGATGGGGTGCCCTACACCTTC. Protein sequence: CSARDGVPYTF.

This chain connects TRBV9 to TRBJ2-1, with unresolved D. Germline loops: CDR1 SGDLS, CDR2 YYNGEE. V shed 3 bases and J shed 2 bases, with 9 bases lying between them. The CDR3 is 14 amino acids. The CDR3 DNA is TGTGCCAGCAGCGCCCAGGCTACCTACAATGAGCAGTTCTTC. Amino acids: CASSAQATYNEQFF.

The V gene is TRBV3-1, the J gene TRBJ2-3; TRBD2 matches at 7 bases. V trimming: 0 bases; J trimming: 0 bases; junction bases outside the gene matches: 9. This CDR3 has 18 residues. Germline values: CDR1 LGHDT, CDR2 YNNKEL (reference sequence). The CDR3 coding sequence is TGTGCCAGCAGCCAAGATCCGGCTAGCGGAACTAGCACAGATACGCAGTATTTT. The encoded protein is CASSQDPASGTSTDTQYF.

A few counts support this clonotype. The CDR3 here is CAWSQMGNGEQYF. CDR3 nucleotides: TGTGCCTGGAGTCAAATGGGCAATGGCGAGCAGTACTTC. The chain combines TRBV30 with TRBJ2-7; D is ambiguous. This CDR3 is 13 amino acids long. In germline, CDR1 is GTSNPN, CDR2 SVGIG (reference sequence). V gave up 2 bases and J gave up 6 bases, with 14 bases separating them.

The chain couples TRBV20-1 to TRBJ2-3; 7 bases line up with TRBD1. With V trimmed by 4 bases and J by 3 bases, 7 bases remained unmatched. CDR3 length: 14 residues. Per the germline V gene, CDR1 is DFQATT and CDR2 is SNEGSKA (reference sequence). The CDR3 is CSAKGAVVTDTQYF. Here the CDR3 DNA reads TGCAGTGCTAAGGGGGCAGTTGTTACAGATACGCAGTATTTT.

A remark on this clonotype: This may be a read error: a much more frequent sequence differs by one nucleotide. This chain links TRBV7-2 with TRBJ2-1, with TRBD1 matching over 10 bases. V dropped 1 base and J dropped 10; count of bases not matched to a gene: 7. The CDR3 runs to 15 residues. Germline V gives CDR1 SGHTA, CDR2 FQGNSA. CDR3 amino acids: CASSLGGTGDYEQFF. Here the CDR3 DNA reads TGTGCCAGCAGCTTAGGGGGGACAGGGGACTACGAGCAGTTCTTC.

The V and J genes are TRBV20-1 and TRBJ2-7; TRBD1 aligns across 7 bases. V dropped 5 bases and J dropped 5; count of bases not matched to a gene: 15. This CDR3 region has 15 residues. The germline V gene has CDR1 DFQATT and CDR2 SNEGSKA (reference sequence). This CDR3 is CSAGTGGRGTDEQYF. Written as DNA, the CDR3 is TGCAGTGCTGGAACAGGCGGCAGGGGGACCGACGAGCAGTACTTC.

V is TRBV6-6 and J is TRBJ2-1; D may be TRBD2 (6 bases). The CDR3 sequence is 15 residues long. Germline CDR1 and CDR2: MNHNY and SVGAGI (reference sequence). Trimming removed 5 bases at V and 3 bases at J, with 14 bases between. CDR3 bases: TGTGCCAGCAGTGGTTCCCGGGAGAACTACAATGAGCAGTTCTTC. This codes for CASSGSRENYNEQFF.

The chain employs TRBV6-1 and TRBJ2-5; 8 bases agree with TRBD2. Per the germline V gene, CDR1 is MNHNS and CDR2 is SASEGT. This CDR3 region has 15 residues. Trimming removed 0 bases from V and 1 base from J; junction bases left unmatched: 1. CDR3 amino acids: CASSEAGTSQETQYF. CDR3 DNA: TGTGCCAGCAGTGAAGCTGGGACTAGCCAAGAGACCCAGTACTTC.

The chain has TRBV7-2 and TRBJ2-3, with 10 bases lining up with TRBD1. CDR3 length: 17 residues. J lost 2 bases, V lost 6 bases, and 11 bases had no gene match. Germline V CDR1 and CDR2: SGHTA, FQGNSA. CDR3: CASRAGTGVSVTDTQYF. CDR3 DNA sequence: TGTGCCAGCAGAGCCGGGACAGGGGTCTCGGTCACAGATACGCAGTATTTT. The full variable domain, its missing parts supplied by reference TRBV7-2 and TRBJ2-3, is GAGVSQSPSNKVTEKGKDVELRCDPISGHTALYWYRQSLGQGLEFLIYFQGNSAPDKSGLPSDRFSAERTGGSVSTLTIQRTQQEDSAVYLCASRAGTGVSVTDTQYFGPGTRLTVL.

This clonotype was recorded at least ten times. V is TRBV20-1 and J is TRBJ2-5; D might be TRBD1 or TRBD2, each matching 6 bases. CDR3 length: 15 amino acids. V gave up 6 bases and J gave up 1 base, with 18 bases separating them. Germline V gene sequence: CDR1 DFQATT, CDR2 SNEGSKA (reference sequence). CDR3 in DNA: TGCAGTGCCCCTGGGAGAGGGGGAGGCCAAGAGACCCAGTACTTC. It encodes CSAPGRGGGQETQYF.

V usage is TRBV7-2 and J usage is TRBJ1-2; possible D gene TRBD1, 5 bases. V was clipped by 5 bases and J by 12 bases, with 19 bases between them. CDR3 length: 13 residues. Germline V lookup: CDR1 SGHTA, CDR2 FQGNSA. The CDR3 region has the DNA TGTGCCAGCAGCCGAACAGGATTGGAAGGCAACACCTTC. Its translation: CASSRTGLEGNTF.

This clonotype appeared a single time. The chain employs TRBV29-1 and TRBJ2-1; TRBD2 agrees at 10 bases. The CDR3 is 14 residues long. CDR1 is SQVTM, CDR2 ANQGSEA, per germline. The junction had 5 bases not matched to a gene; V was cut back by 4 bases and J by 5 bases. The CDR3: CSVVGLAGDNEQFF. The CDR3 coding sequence is TGCAGCGTTGTCGGGCTAGCGGGAGACAATGAGCAGTTCTTC.

This clonotype was found a few times. The rearrangement joins TRBV7-2 to TRBJ2-5, with 7 bases identical to TRBD2. The CDR3 contains 15 residues. The germline V gene has CDR1 SGHTA and CDR2 FQGNSA. With V trimmed by 0 bases and J by 5 bases, 6 bases remained unmatched. The DNA for the CDR3 is TGTGCCAGCAGCTTAGCGCTGCTAGCGGTGGAGACCCAGTACTTC. Translating it yields CASSLALLAVETQYF.

This clonotype turned up a few times. The chain couples TRBV18 to TRBJ1-1; D call uncertain. The germline V gene has CDR1 KGHSH and CDR2 LQKENI. There are 14 residues in the CDR3. Trimming shortened V by 6 bases and J by 0 bases, and 11 bases separated the two germline ends. The CDR3 here is CASSPAIMNTEAFF. CDR3 nucleotides: TGTGCCAGCTCCCCGGCCATTATGAACACTGAAGCTTTCTTT. Using reference TRBV18 and TRBJ1-1 for the parts outside the CDR3, the full variable domain is NAGVMQNPRHLVRRRGQEARLRCSPMKGHSHVYWYRQLPEEGLKFMVYLQKENIIDESGMPKERFSAEFPKEGPSILRIQQVVRGDSAAYFCASSPAIMNTEAFFGQGTRLTVV.

The J gene is TRBJ2-2, the V gene TRBV29-1, with 7 bases fitting TRBD1. CDR3 length: 14 residues. Germline V gene data show CDR1 as SQVTM and CDR2 as ANQGSEA. V shed 5 bases, J shed 2 bases, and the junction held 5 bases outside the gene matches. The CDR3 reads CSVRRQGNTGELFF. CDR3 bases: TGCAGCGTTAGAAGACAGGGTAACACCGGGGAGCTGTTTTTT.

V gene TRBV7-2 combines with J gene TRBJ1-4; tentatively, D is TRBD1 (6 bases). V was clipped by 9 bases and J by 0 bases, with 11 bases between them. Per germline, CDR1 SGHTA and CDR2 FQGNSA. The CDR3 is 14 residues long. The CDR3 here is CASRDTPTNEKLFF. DNA for the CDR3: TGTGCCAGTCGGGACACCCCAACTAATGAAAAACTGTTTTTT.

The chain carries TRBV4-2 and TRBJ2-7; no clear D gene. Germline lookup yields CDR1 LGHNA and CDR2 YNFKEQ. V was shortened by 0 bases and J by 7 bases, with 13 bases between the two germline ends. The CDR3 sequence is 14 residues long. The CDR3: CASSQESSQAEQYF. Here the CDR3 DNA reads TGTGCCAGCAGCCAAGAGTCGTCCCAGGCAGAGCAGTACTTC.

Turning to this clonotype: At one end, the junction sequence differs from germline, possibly due to a read error. The V and J genes are TRBV6-5 and TRBJ1-1; D is ambiguous. In germline, CDR1 is MNHEY, CDR2 SVGAGI. The CDR3 is 13 amino acids. CDR3 amino acids: CASSPSIATEAFF. The DNA for the CDR3 is TGTGCCAGCAGTCCCTCGATTGCCACTGAAGCTTTTTTT.